This passage covers 22 T cell receptor beta chains from one sample sequenced in a study of blood T cell repertoires in COVID-19. Profiling relied on immunoSEQ multiplex PCR, and the TCRdb table lists in-frame clones only, not all of them. This sample has over 110,000 clones, with over 75% found just once. Specimen: PBMCs or T cells enriched from blood (not recorded which). All receptors derive from a man over 45 in a cohort exposed to, infected with or recovered from COVID-19 (not recorded which).

The rearrangement links TRBV11-2 to TRBJ2-5; tentatively, D is TRBD1 (5 bases). V gave up 5 bases and J gave up 1 base, with 11 bases separating them. Germline CDR1 SGHAT, CDR2 FQNNGV. This CDR3 has 14 amino acids. The CDR3 DNA reads TGTGCCAGCAGCACTACAGGCCCCCAAGAGACCCAGTACTTC. It specifies CASSTTGPQETQYF.

The chain has TRBV5-6 and TRBJ2-5; D call uncertain. The CDR3 sequence is 13 residues long. V was clipped by 3 bases and J by 2 bases, with 8 bases between them. The germline V gene encodes CDR1 SGHDT and CDR2 YYEEEE. The CDR3 sequence: CASSSNLQETQYF. Here the CDR3 DNA reads TGTGCCAGCAGCTCTAATCTTCAAGAGACCCAGTACTTC.

This chain links TRBV12-3 or TRBV12-4 with TRBJ2-2; the D gene is possibly TRBD1 (5 bases). There are 12 residues in the CDR3. Trimming took off 5 bases at V and 14 bases at J, with 15 bases between the two ends. CDR3 nucleotides: TGTGCCAGCAGTACCAGGGCGATCGTACTGTTTTTT. Translating it yields CASSTRAIVLFF.

A few counts support this clone. This chain uses TRBV6-5 with TRBJ2-7, with TRBD1 as a possible D gene (6 bases). V was cut by 5 bases and J by 2 bases, with 10 bases left in between. CDR3 length: 13 amino acids. Germline V lookup: CDR1 MNHEY, CDR2 SVGAGI. CDR3 amino acids: CASSQGTTYEQYF. In DNA form, the CDR3 reads TGTGCCAGCAGTCAGGGGACAACCTACGAGCAGTACTTC.

V gene TRBV28 combines with J gene TRBJ1-5, with D possibly TRBD1 on 6 matching bases. Germline loops: CDR1 MDHEN, CDR2 SYDVKM. This CDR3 region has 14 residues. Trimming removed 5 bases at V and 5 bases at J, with 13 bases between. The CDR3 here is CASSPGTLHQPQHF. The CDR3 nucleotides read TGTGCCAGCAGTCCCGGGACACTTCATCAGCCCCAGCATTTT.

This rearrangement joins TRBV5-4 to TRBJ2-3; 16 bases align to TRBD2. The V gene's germline CDR1 is SGHNT and CDR2 YYREEE (reference sequence). Unmatched junction bases numbered 3, after V lost 4 bases and J lost 4 bases. This CDR3 is 16 amino acids long. The CDR3 DNA is TGTGCCAGCAGCCCGGGACTAGCGGGAGGGTCAGATACGCAGTATTTT. Translating gives CASSPGLAGGSDTQYF. The full variable domain, completed using reference TRBV5-4 and TRBJ2-3, is ETGVTQSPTHLIKTRGQQVTLRCSSQSGHNTVSWYQQALGQGPQFIFQYYREEENGRGNFPPRFSGLQFPNYSSELNVNALELDDSALYLCASSPGLAGGSDTQYFGPGTRLTVL.

The V gene is TRBV14, the J gene TRBJ2-2, with 8 nucleotides matching TRBD1. The CDR3 runs to 15 residues. Per the germline V gene, CDR1 is SGHDN and CDR2 is FVKESK. The V segment lost 5 bases and the J segment 2 bases; nucleotides outside the gene matches: 4. In nucleotides, the CDR3 is TGTGCCAGCAGCGGGACAGGTGTTAACACCGGGGAGCTGTTTTTT. This gives the protein CASSGTGVNTGELFF.

This chain connects TRBV11-1 to TRBJ2-2, with a weak D call TRBD1 (5 bases). Looked up from germline, CDR1 is SGHAT and CDR2 is FQDESV (reference sequence). The ends were cut back, 3 bases at V and 0 bases at J, with 8 bases in the middle. The length of the CDR3 is 15 residues. The CDR3 region is CASSLVTANTGELFF. The CDR3 coding sequence is TGTGCCAGCAGCTTGGTGACAGCGAACACCGGGGAGCTGTTTTTT. Using reference TRBV11-1 and TRBJ2-2 for the parts outside the CDR3, the full variable domain is EAEVAQSPRYKITEKSQAVAFWCDPISGHATLYWYRQILGQGPELLVQFQDESVVDDSQLPKDRFSAERLKGVDSTLKIQPAELGDSAMYLCASSLVTANTGELFFGEGSRLTVL.

This clone was detected a few times. The chain combines TRBV19 with TRBJ1-5, with 9 bases lining up with TRBD1. This CDR3 spans 15 amino acids. CDR1 LNHDA and CDR2 SQIVND come from the germline V gene (reference sequence). J gave up 6 bases and V 8 bases, and 11 bases lay outside the gene matches. CDR3 protein: CASEPGQGQGQPQHF. For the CDR3, the DNA is TGTGCCAGTGAACCGGGACAGGGTCAAGGTCAGCCCCAGCATTTT.

CDR3 sequence: CASSGQGLVYETQYF. Here the CDR3 DNA reads TGTGCCAGCAGCGGCCAGGGACTTGTCTACGAGACCCAGTACTTC. The chain combines TRBV9 with TRBJ2-5; D perhaps matches TRBD2 (6 bases). Germline V gene lookup returns CDR1 SGDLS and CDR2 YYNGEE. Trimming cost V 3 bases and J 5 bases, with 17 bases left between them. This CDR3 is 15 amino acids long.

The chain has TRBV19 and TRBJ2-3; TRBD2 agrees at 7 bases. There are 16 residues in the CDR3. Trimming removed 4 bases from V and 0 bases from J; junction bases left unmatched: 7. The germline V gene encodes CDR1 LNHDA and CDR2 SQIVND (reference sequence). CDR3 region: CASSTLAEISTDTQYF. In nucleotides, the CDR3 is TGTGCCAGTAGTACCCTAGCGGAAATTAGCACAGATACGCAGTATTTT. The full variable domain, rest sourced from reference TRBV19 and TRBJ2-3, is DGGITQSPKYLFRKEGQNVTLSCEQNLNHDAMYWYRQDPGQGLRLIYYSQIVNDFQKGDIAEGYSVSREKKESFPLTVTSAQKNPTAFYLCASSTLAEISTDTQYFGPGTRLTVL.

The rearrangement joins TRBV6-1 to TRBJ1-3; maybe TRBD1 (6 bases). The germline V and J ends were trimmed by 0 bases and 3 bases, with 12 bases remaining between them. The CDR3 totals 16 residues. Germline V gene data show CDR1 as MNHNS and CDR2 as SASEGT. CDR3 residues: CASSEAGAGVGNTIYF. The CDR3, as DNA: TGTGCCAGCAGTGAAGCAGGGGCAGGGGTTGGAAACACCATATATTTT.

The rearrangement uses TRBV10-3 and TRBJ1-3; possibly TRBD1 for D (6 bases). Per germline, CDR1 ENHRY and CDR2 SYGVKD. The CDR3 extends over 15 amino acids. The V and J ends lost 5 bases and 0 bases respectively, with 11 bases between them. The CDR3 DNA reads TGTGCCATCAGTACAGGGACCTACTCTGGAAACACCATATATTTT. Translated, it gives CAISTGTYSGNTIYF.

This chain uses TRBV12-3 or TRBV12-4 with TRBJ1-1, with TRBD1 as a possible D gene (5 bases). This CDR3 spans 13 amino acids. Trimming pared 1 base from V and 4 bases from J, leaving 7 bases between. CDR3 sequence: CASSLGTTTEAFF. The DNA of the CDR3 is TGTGCCAGCAGTTTAGGGACAACCACTGAAGCTTTCTTT.

The V call is TRBV7-8, the J call TRBJ2-1; TRBD2 matches at 14 bases. The germline gives CDR1 SGHVS, CDR2 FQNEAQ. With 6 bases clipped from V and 7 bases from J, the junction kept 5 bases outside the gene matches. CDR3 length equals 15 residues. The CDR3 here is CASSSRLAGGNEQFF. In DNA, the CDR3 is TGTGCCAGCAGTTCTAGACTAGCGGGAGGGAATGAGCAGTTCTTC.

The chain joins TRBV6-1 to TRBJ2-7, with D unresolved. CDR1 is MNHNS and CDR2 is SASEGT in the germline V gene. The CDR3 runs 12 residues. V was shortened by 3 bases and J by 0 bases, with 3 bases between the two germline ends. The CDR3 DNA follows: TGTGCCAGCAGTGACATCTCCTACGAGCAGTACTTC. Its protein product is CASSDISYEQYF.

This clone occurred a few times. The chain employs TRBV27 and TRBJ1-4, with D tentatively TRBD1 (6 bases). V lost 6 bases to trimming and J lost 3 bases, with 8 bases between them. Germline CDR1 and CDR2: MNHEY and SMNVEV (reference sequence). The CDR3 sequence is 13 residues long. DNA of the CDR3: TGTGCCAGCAGGAGGACAGCTAATGAAAAACTGTTTTTT. The encoded protein is CASRRTANEKLFF.

This clone has just a few counts. The rearrangement uses TRBV11-2 and TRBJ2-7; 11 bases match TRBD2. The ends lost 5 bases at V and 3 bases at J; junction bases unmatched: 6. The CDR3 spans 15 residues. Germline CDR1 and CDR2: SGHAT and FQNNGV. CDR3 residues: CASSVTSGSFYEQYF. CDR3 bases: TGTGCCAGCAGCGTAACTAGCGGGAGCTTCTACGAGCAGTACTTC.

The chain employs TRBV28 and TRBJ2-1; TRBD2 aligns across 11 bases. The trim removed 4 bases at V and 0 bases at J, leaving 17 bases unmatched. The V gene's germline CDR1 is MDHEN and CDR2 SYDVKM. The CDR3 extends over 21 amino acids. The CDR3 loop is CASSSLKTSGDTHSSYNEQFF. The CDR3 nucleotides read TGTGCCAGCAGTTCGCTGAAGACTAGCGGGGACACCCATAGCTCCTACAATGAGCAGTTCTTC.

This sequence joins TRBV28 and TRBJ2-7, with 7 positions matching TRBD1. V was clipped by 8 bases and J by 1 base; unmatched bases: 11. The CDR3 has 15 residues. Germline loops: CDR1 MDHEN, CDR2 SYDVKM. The CDR3 bases are TGTGCCAGCTCCGTTTCTCGGGACAGTTCCTACGAGCAGTACTTC. This codes for CASSVSRDSSYEQYF.

The genes are TRBV4-2 and TRBJ1-5; D uncertain. Per germline, CDR1 LGHNA and CDR2 YNFKEQ. The CDR3 runs to 14 residues. V was clipped by 1 base and J by 5 bases, with 9 bases between them. CDR3 residues: CASSQGEEDQPQHF. The CDR3 nucleotides are TGTGCCAGCAGCCAAGGCGAGGAGGATCAGCCCCAGCATTTT.

In this sample, this clone turned up once. The V call is TRBV28, the J call TRBJ2-3; D not certain. The germline V gene encodes CDR1 MDHEN and CDR2 SYDVKM. CDR3 length: 15 amino acids. The V end lost 5 bases, the J end lost 3 bases, and 15 bases lay between the germline ends. The CDR3 spells CASSPHNDPTDTQYF. The CDR3 DNA is TGTGCCAGCAGTCCCCACAACGATCCTACAGATACGCAGTATTTT.